This TCR beta chain was identified during a study of spatial heterogeneity in lung cancer. Unique molecular identifiers, one per molecule, were present on every TCR cDNA molecule. Each CDR3 protein gets one entry after TCRdb re-called the 5' RACE reads with MiXCR. The profile shows more than 60,000 distinct CDR3 sequences, 6.3% of them singletons. Time point described: sample taken at primary tumor resection. No cell sorting; template was whole RNA from tumor, lung tissue or PBMC. A few counts support this clonotype. Its antigen is unidentified. Notes on the study in general: Follow-up blood showed ubiquitous expanded tumor TCRs less than blood at resection did.

The CDR3 length is 15 residues. Germline V gene data show CDR1 as DFQATT and CDR2 as SNEGSKA (reference sequence). V lost 2 bases and J lost 4, with 12 bases in between. The rearrangement joins TRBV20-1 to TRBJ2-6; D might be TRBD1 (5 bases). The source is a female donor with early-stage non-small cell lung cancer. The sample in question was PBMCs, obtained at surgery. The CDR3 here is CSARSPGYGANVLTF. The CDR3 DNA reads as TGCAGTGCTAGATCCCCAGGGTACGGGGCCAACGTCCTGACTTTC.